These 12 T cell receptor beta chains were all obtained from the same sample, sequenced in a study of T cell responses to AZD1222 COVID-19 vaccine. Only in-frame clones appear in the TCRdb table, and some are missing; sequencing was by immunoSEQ multiplex PCR. The table has over 150,000 clones, 90% seen once. The starting material was peripheral blood, obtained on day 0 of AZD1222 vaccination. The receptors were sampled from an adult in good health.

V and J are TRBV3-1 (or the pseudogene TRBV3-2) and TRBJ1-1; D gene unclear. The CDR3 consists of 13 residues. Germline lookup yields CDR1 LGHDT and CDR2 YNNKEL (reference sequence). V was cut by 0 bases and J by 1 base, with 3 bases left in between. CDR3 nucleotide sequence: TGTGCCAGCAGCCAAGAGGGGAACACTGAAGCTTTCTTT. Amino acids: CASSQEGNTEAFF.

This clone was recorded a few times. The same CDR3 can be traced to other DNA sequences in this sample. CDR3 sequence (DNA): TGTGCCAGCAGCTTAGGAGGGGCAGATACGCAGTATTTT. Protein product: CASSLGGADTQYF. This chain joins TRBV7-9 and TRBJ2-3, with D perhaps TRBD1 or TRBD2 (5 bases each). The CDR3 is 13 residues long. V dropped 1 base and J dropped 4 bases, with 6 bases sitting between them. Germline CDR1 SEHNR, CDR2 FQNEAQ (reference sequence).

The gene calls are TRBV5-1 and TRBJ1-2; D uncertain. The CDR3 contains 15 residues. V was clipped by 2 bases and J by 6 bases, with 17 bases between them. CDR1 and CDR2 from the germline V gene are SGHRS and YFSETQ. The CDR3 DNA sequence: TGCGCCAGCAGCTTTTCGGACCCGGGGAGGGATGGCTACACCTTC. The encoded protein is CASSFSDPGRDGYTF.

The genes are TRBV4-1 and TRBJ1-4; D unresolved. The V gene's germline CDR1 is MGHRA and CDR2 YSYEKL. The CDR3 has 12 residues. V lost 4 bases, J lost 7 bases, and 7 bases lay in between. CDR3 DNA: TGCGCCAGCAGCCCGGGCGGTGAAAAACTGTTTTTT. Protein: CASSPGGEKLFF.

This sequence joins TRBV4-2 and TRBJ1-4; D remains unclear. V lost 0 bases to trimming and J lost 7 bases, with 15 bases between them. From germline, CDR1 is LGHNA and CDR2 YNFKEQ. The CDR3 spans 16 residues. The CDR3 DNA reads TGTGCCAGCAGCCAAGAACCAGGTATCGGGAGTGAAAAACTGTTTTTT. Amino acids: CASSQEPGIGSEKLFF.

In its sample, this clone was seen once. This chain's CDR3 is CASSLLGQTNEQYF. CDR3 coding DNA: TGTGCCAGCAGCTTACTCGGACAGACGAACGAGCAGTACTTC. The V gene is TRBV7-3, the J gene TRBJ2-7; possibly TRBD1 for D (6 bases). The CDR3 consists of 14 residues. The V end lost 2 bases, the J end lost 5 bases, and 13 bases lay between the germline ends. The germline CDR1 and CDR2 sequences are SGHTA and FQGTGA.

This clone was observed a single time. The genes are TRBV6-4 and TRBJ1-1, with a weak D call TRBD1 (6 bases). The CDR3 is 13 amino acids. Germline V CDR1 and CDR2: MRHNA, SNTAGT. Trimming stripped 6 bases from V and 3 bases from J, with 11 bases between. The CDR3 spells CASRMDSYTEAFF. In nucleotides, the CDR3 is TGTGCCAGCAGGATGGACAGTTACACTGAAGCTTTCTTT.

The chain links TRBV15 to TRBJ1-6; D ambiguous. The V gene lost 0 bases and the J gene lost 8 bases, with 14 bases spanning the gap. The germline V gene encodes CDR1 LNHNV and CDR2 YYDKDF (reference sequence). The CDR3 is 16 residues long. The CDR3 sequence: CATSRDASTGDSPLHF. The CDR3 DNA follows: TGTGCCACCAGCAGAGATGCGAGTACTGGGGATTCACCCCTCCACTTT.

The table lists this clone with a few counts. This rearrangement joins TRBV27 to TRBJ2-7, with 7 bases fitting TRBD2. CDR3 size: 13 residues. In germline, CDR1 is MNHEY, CDR2 SMNVEV (reference sequence). Trimming removed 7 bases from V and 3 bases from J; junction bases left unmatched: 6. The DNA of the CDR3 is TGTGCCAGCAAGGGGTCTAGCGGCTACGAGCAGTACTTC. Amino acid sequence: CASKGSSGYEQYF.

V usage is TRBV29-1 and J usage is TRBJ2-7; 7 nucleotides agree with TRBD1. CDR1 and CDR2 from the germline V gene are SQVTM and ANQGSEA. The ends lost 1 base at V and 0 bases at J; junction bases unmatched: 3. CDR3 length: 14 residues. CDR3 coding DNA: TGCAGCGTTGAAGGGACAGGTTCCTCCTACGAGCAGTACTTC. Amino acid sequence: CSVEGTGSSYEQYF.

The chain links TRBV14 to TRBJ2-5; the match to TRBD2 covers 8 bases. CDR1 and CDR2 from the germline V gene are SGHDN and FVKESK. V dropped 1 base and J dropped 5; count of bases not matched to a gene: 12. The CDR3 contains 17 residues. The DNA for the CDR3 is TGTGCCAGCAGCCAAGGGACACTAGCGGCACCTTGGGAGACCCAGTACTTC. Protein: CASSQGTLAAPWETQYF. The entire variable domain, with the rest obtained from reference TRBV14 and TRBJ2-5, is as follows: EAGVTQFPSHSVIEKGQTVTLRCDPISGHDNLYWYRRVMGKEIKFLLHFVKESKQDESGMPNNRFLAERTGGTYSTLKVQPAELEDSGVYFCASSQGTLAAPWETQYFGPGTRLLVL.

This sequence joins TRBV7-2 and TRBJ1-5; the D is unclear. The V and J ends lost 3 bases and 5 bases respectively, with 14 bases between them. Per the germline V gene, CDR1 is SGHTA and CDR2 is FQGNSA. CDR3 length: 15 residues. The CDR3 here is CASSFRIGSDQPQHF. The CDR3 nucleotides read TGTGCCAGCAGCTTTAGAATCGGGTCGGATCAGCCCCAGCATTTT.